This T cell receptor beta chain was profiled in a study of radiation and T cells in renal cell carcinoma (dated by TCRdb to the early 2020s). Regarding the complete study: In total, approximately 53 samples, comprising some 25 tumors and roughly 27 peripheral blood samples, were subjected to TCR beta sequencing. In the 40 to 60 samples combined, roughly 4.4 million unique CDR3 nucleotide sequences were found, encoding roughly 2,500,000 unique CDR3 amino acid sequences. The research as a whole found: Because only small tumor regions of 0.9 to 1 g were available, the study did not capture intratumoral heterogeneity. Compared with control tumors, irradiated tumors had a greater number of dominant CDR3 motifs, and these motifs made up a bigger portion of the repertoire. Higher TCR clonality was observed in irradiated tumors than in controls, with an average of approximately 50% of the repertoire accounted for by the top 100 clonotypes, compared with about 45% in nephrectomy-only tumors. With a single-armed trial design, the study had no way to address how radiation dose or scheduling affects the TCR repertoire.

A note on this clone: Its antigen is not yet known. Base qualities are not recorded, but no much larger clone differs from it by a single base.

The immunoSEQ kit was used, according to the manufacturer's recommendations, to generate TCR beta libraries from genomic DNA. For library preparation, a first multiplex PCR was performed with proprietary primers, followed by a second PCR in which unique barcodes were added, and bead cleanups were performed after each round. Each sample batch included a kit-provided positive control reaction and a negative control reaction. The final libraries were assessed on an Agilent 4200 TapeStation D1000 ScreenTape, pooled by volume, and quantified by qPCR. An Illumina NextSeq500 fitted with a MidOutput 150-cycle cartridge performed the sequencing, running 156 Read1 cycles and 15 Index1 cycles with the kit's custom primers. The pooled library was loaded at approximately 0.96 pM, and approximately 20% PhiX control was spiked in. The original pipeline was this. Vendor-processed data were analyzed in R, and a clonotype was defined as all T cells sharing the same CDR3 nucleotide sequence. In the clone abundance analyses, frequencies were normalized to the 10,000 most abundant clones in each sample. Public T cell clones, averaging fewer than five per sample, were removed before analysis. ImmunoMap was used for dominant motif analysis with the PAM10 matrix, a gap penalty of 30, and a homology threshold of 0.3, and any motif reaching a cumulative frequency of at least 0.01 was considered dominant. Here the immuneACCESS table is served through TCRdb, limited to in-frame sequences with V and J called. Missing clones are a known gap in these copies; in checked studies unresolved V genes cover under half, and the rest lacks a known reason. That table supplies the V and J calls and clone size; D and trimming were determined from the DNA. Recorded for this sample are around 20,000 clones; about 61% of them occurred a single time. The ten top clones hold roughly 30% of the sample.

Reading the label with the study, this specimen's time point is: tumor resected at nephrectomy. Sample treatment or condition, as interpreted from the label and publication: treatment-naive control, cytoreductive nephrectomy. Control tumors were obtained from treatment-naive renal cell carcinoma patients in whom cytoreductive nephrectomy was performed without prior radiation. Every patient's renal cell carcinoma showed clear cell pathology. The control tumors used for TCR sequencing were from a few females and 11 to 12 males, were resected between the early 2010s and the mid-2010s, and had a median patient age of around 50 years (range 40 to 82). Tumors were dissociated mechanically, digested with collagenase/hyaluronidase at 37 degrees C, processed in gentleMACS C tubes, and stored in liquid nitrogen. Genomic DNA for TCR sequencing was prepared using the QIAamp DNA Blood Mini Kit (Qiagen). The analyses included just those samples that passed every quality control check.

The CDR3 numbers 16 residues from cysteine through phenylalanine. Only the CDR3 part of the read is kept: 48 bases, read in frame from the first base. The V and J ends are trimmed by 3 bases and 6 bases, leaving 17 bases between them. In the germline V gene (reference sequence), CDR1 corresponds to LNHDA and CDR2 to SQIVND. The sample consisted of tumor tissue, taken from a patient whose treatment was nephrectomy without radiotherapy. The source is a man aged 45-65 years with renal cell carcinoma. The sequence links TRBV19 to TRBJ2-2; no D gene call is confident. In nucleotide form, the sequence is TGTGCCAGTAGTATGTTCACCACAAGTCACGCCGGGGAGCTGTTTTTT. This yields the protein CASSMFTTSHAGELFF.